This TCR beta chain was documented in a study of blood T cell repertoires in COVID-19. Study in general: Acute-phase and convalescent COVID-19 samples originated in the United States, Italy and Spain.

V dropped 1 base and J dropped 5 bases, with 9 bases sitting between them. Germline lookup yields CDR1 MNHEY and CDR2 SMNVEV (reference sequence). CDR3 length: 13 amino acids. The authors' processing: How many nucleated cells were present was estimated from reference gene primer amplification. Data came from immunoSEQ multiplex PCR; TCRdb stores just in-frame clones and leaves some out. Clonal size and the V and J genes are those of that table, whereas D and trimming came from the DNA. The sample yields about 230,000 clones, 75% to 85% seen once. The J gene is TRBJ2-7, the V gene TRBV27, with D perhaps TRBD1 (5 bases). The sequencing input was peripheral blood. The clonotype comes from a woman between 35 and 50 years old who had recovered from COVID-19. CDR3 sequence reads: CASSLYVGDEQYF. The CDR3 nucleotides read TGTGCCAGCAGTTTATATGTAGGGGACGAGCAGTACTTC.